These T cell receptor beta chains were read from a single sample in a study of cytomegalovirus exposure and HLA in healthy donors. Method: immunoSEQ multiplex PCR; TCRdb's copy keeps in-frame clones and lacks some. This sample contains 100,000 to 150,000 clones. What was sequenced was PBMCs. The receptor source for this set is a man aged 18 to 35 in good health and CMV-seronegative. The CDR3 runs from the conserved cysteine through the conserved F or W. D genes are given only for firm matches.

J: TRBJ2-1
D: TRBD1
V: TRBV5-4
CDR3: CASRGQGNNEQFF
DNA: TGTGCCAGCAGGGGACAGGGGAACAATGAGCAGTTCTTC

J: TRBJ2-4
D: TRBD1
V: TRBV5-6
CDR3: CASNSKGAKNIQYF
DNA: TGTGCCAGCAATTCTAAGGGGGCAAAAAACATTCAGTACTTC

J: TRBJ1-1
D: NA
V: TRBV6-4
CDR3: CASSVDGGTEAFF
DNA: TGTGCCAGCAGTGTTGATGGAGGCACTGAAGCTTTCTTT

J: TRBJ2-6
D: TRBD1
V: TRBV27
CDR3: CASSAYRGSGANVLTF
DNA: TGTGCCAGCAGTGCCTACAGGGGCTCTGGGGCCAACGTCCTGACTTTC

J: TRBJ1-1
D: NA
V: TRBV27
CDR3: CASTPPGVNTEAFF
DNA: TGTGCCAGCACCCCGCCGGGGGTGAACACTGAAGCTTTCTTT

J: TRBJ1-2
D: TRBD1
V: TRBV9
CDR3: CASSRTGVDGYTF
DNA: TGTGCCAGCAGCCGGACAGGGGTCGACGGCTACACCTTC

J: TRBJ2-2
D: NA
V: TRBV7-3
CDR3: CASSDRAGTRRTGELFF
DNA: TGTGCCAGCAGCGACCGGGCGGGGACCCGGCGGACCGGGGAGCTGTTTTTT

J: TRBJ1-5
D: TRBD1
V: TRBV5-5
CDR3: CASSLVPGQAHRRDQPQHF
DNA: TGTGCCAGCAGCTTGGTACCAGGACAGGCCCATCGAAGGGATCAGCCCCAGCATTTT

J: TRBJ2-1
D: TRBD2
V: TRBV7-2
CDR3: CASSPLADTYNEQFF
DNA: TGTGCCAGCAGCCCCCTAGCGGATACCTACAATGAGCAGTTCTTC

J: TRBJ2-7
D: TRBD1
V: TRBV28
CDR3: CASSPVGQGGTYEQYF
DNA: TGTGCCAGCAGCCCAGTCGGACAGGGGGGTACCTACGAGCAGTACTTC

J: TRBJ2-7
D: TRBD1
V: TRBV25-1
CDR3: CASSGNRDRGYEQYF
DNA: TGTGCCAGCAGTGGGAACCGGGACAGGGGCTACGAGCAGTACTTC

J: TRBJ2-5
D: TRBD1
V: TRBV5-1
CDR3: CASSRQGPEETQYF
DNA: TGCGCCAGCAGTCGACAGGGACCAGAGGAGACCCAGTACTTC

J: TRBJ2-3
D: NA
V: TRBV2
CDR3: CASSEAIGLSPDTQYF
DNA: TGTGCCAGCAGTGAAGCTATAGGACTCTCTCCGGATACGCAGTATTTT

J: TRBJ2-1
D: TRBD2
V: TRBV5-1
CDR3: CASSGLAGSPNEQFF
DNA: TGCGCCAGCAGCGGACTAGCGGGGAGCCCCAATGAGCAGTTCTTC

J: TRBJ1-5
D: NA
V: TRBV5-5
CDR3: CASSLGAGVGNQPQHF
DNA: TGTGCCAGCAGCTTGGGGGCGGGGGTTGGCAATCAGCCCCAGCATTTT

J: TRBJ2-7
D: TRBD2
V: TRBV7-3
CDR3: CASSLTSPSGMVRHEQYF
DNA: TGTGCCAGCAGCTTAACGTCTCCTAGCGGGATGGTACGACACGAGCAGTACTTC

J: TRBJ2-5
D: NA
V: TRBV7-2
CDR3: CASSSHLGPTRETQYF
DNA: TGTGCCAGCAGCTCACACCTGGGGCCGACCCGAGAGACCCAGTACTTC

J: TRBJ2-3
D: TRBD1
V: TRBV5-1
CDR3: CASSFTGGLAPGDTQYF
DNA: TGCGCCAGCAGCTTTACAGGGGGCTTGGCGCCAGGGGATACGCAGTATTTT

J: TRBJ2-4
D: NA
V: TRBV2
CDR3: CASFPGESKNIQYF
DNA: TGTGCCAGCTTCCCGGGGGAGTCCAAAAACATTCAGTACTTC

J: TRBJ2-1
D: TRBD2
V: TRBV5-8
CDR3: CASSLVAGNEQFF
DNA: TGTGCCAGCAGCTTGGTAGCGGGGAATGAGCAGTTCTTC

J: TRBJ2-6
D: TRBD1
V: TRBV9
CDR3: CASSVQGQGRSNVLTF
DNA: TGTGCCAGCAGCGTTCAAGGACAGGGAAGGTCCAACGTCCTGACTTTC

J: TRBJ1-2
D: TRBD1
V: TRBV7-2
CDR3: CASSSQGNNYGYTF
DNA: TGTGCCAGCAGCTCACAGGGGAATAACTATGGCTACACCTTC

J: TRBJ1-5
D: TRBD1
V: TRBV2
CDR3: CASSTPQGANQPQHF
DNA: TGTGCCAGCAGTACCCCTCAGGGGGCCAATCAGCCCCAGCATTTT